The present TCR beta chain was sequenced within a study of Ad26.COV2.S vaccination and SARS-CoV-2 variants. Remarks on this clone: Its antigen is unidentified.

Study findings and constraints: Measurement of non-spike TCR breadth gave similar results in vaccine and placebo recipients.

V shed 2 bases and J shed 3 bases, with 8 bases lying between them. The CDR3 sequence is 14 residues long. The germline gives CDR1 ENHRY, CDR2 SYGVKD. Profiled with immunoSEQ multiplex PCR; TCRdb holds only in-frame clones, not every one. In the table there are approximately 340,000 clones, about 90% of which are singletons. The material was peripheral blood, obtained after recovery from COVID-19. V is TRBV10-3 and J is TRBJ2-4; a possible D gene is TRBD2 (5 bases). The TCR was taken from a human donor who had recovered from COVID-19. In DNA, the CDR3 is TGTGCCATCAGTGAGGAGGGAAGCAAAAACATTCAGTACTTC. It codes for CAISEEGSKNIQYF.